A single sample is the source of the 23 T cell receptor beta chains below, sequenced in a study of blood T cell repertoires in COVID-19 (TCRdb year 2020). The library was obtained by the immunoSEQ multiplex PCR assay. As stored in TCRdb, this immuneACCESS dataset retains in-frame rearrangements with V and J assigned. A fraction of the clones does not appear; measured against another copy, unresolved V genes explain less than half of the discrepancy, and the remainder lacks a known reason. The sample yields tens of thousands of clones; approximately 84% were counted once. The leading ten clones occupy around 4.3% of the sample. The sample comprised peripheral blood. These receptors came from a woman aged 55-70 years with acute or convalescent COVID-19.

The gene calls are TRBV19 and TRBJ1-5, with TRBD1 matching over 7 bases. The V gene end was trimmed by 0 bases and the J gene end by 6 bases; junction bases not matched to a gene: 2. The CDR3 is made up of 14 amino acids. Germline V gene data show CDR1 as LNHDA and CDR2 as SQIVND (reference sequence). CDR3 DNA sequence: TGTGCCAGTAGTATAGAGAACAGGGGTCAGCCCCAGCATTTT. As protein: CASSIENRGQPQHF.

The V and J genes are TRBV3-1 (or the pseudogene TRBV3-2) and TRBJ1-1; possible D gene TRBD1, 6 bases. The CDR3 extends over 15 amino acids. The V gene's germline CDR1 is LGHDT and CDR2 YNNKEL (reference sequence). V was pared by 4 bases and J by 4 bases, with 16 bases between. Here the CDR3 DNA reads TGTGCCAGCAGCCCTACCGAAGGGGGTGGCACTGAAGCTTTCTTT. It codes for CASSPTEGGGTEAFF.

The CDR3 nucleotides read TGTGCCAGCAGTCTCCCGGGATCAGGAGCTGGGGCCAACGTCCTGACTTTC. The encoded protein is CASSLPGSGAGANVLTF. The J gene is TRBJ2-6, the V gene TRBV7-3; perhaps TRBD2 as D (5 bases). CDR3 length equals 17 residues. The V gene lost 6 bases and the J gene lost 2 bases, with 17 bases spanning the gap. Germline V gives CDR1 SGHTA, CDR2 FQGTGA.

The V and J genes are TRBV18 and TRBJ1-2; D unclear. Germline V gene lookup returns CDR1 KGHSH and CDR2 LQKENI. V was pared by 6 bases and J by 4 bases, with 12 bases between. This CDR3 is 13 amino acids long. The CDR3 nucleotides read TGTGCCAGCTCTCGCGGCGGAGGCTATGGCTACACCTTC. Its protein is CASSRGGGYGYTF.

The chain combines TRBV7-2 with TRBJ2-5; 9 nucleotides align to TRBD2. Trimming at V came to 5 bases and at J to 5 bases, leaving 9 bases not matched to a gene. CDR3 length equals 15 residues. Germline-derived CDR1 and CDR2 are SGHTA and FQGNSA. CDR3 nucleotide sequence: TGTGCCAGCAGCACCGGGACTAGCCCGACGGAGACCCAGTACTTC. It is translated as CASSTGTSPTETQYF.

In this sample, this clone turned up once. The V call is TRBV5-1, the J call TRBJ2-1; the match to TRBD1 covers 9 bases. CDR1 is SGHRS and CDR2 is YFSETQ in the germline V gene. J gave up 4 bases and V 0 bases, and 5 bases lay outside the gene matches. This CDR3 contains 16 residues. CDR3 protein: CASSLDPGQGYNEQFF. DNA for the CDR3: TGCGCCAGCAGCTTGGATCCGGGACAGGGTTACAATGAGCAGTTCTTC.

This chain links TRBV4-1 with TRBJ2-7, with a possible D match to TRBD1 (7 bases). The CDR3 has 17 residues. CDR1 is MGHRA, CDR2 YSYEKL, per germline. Trimming shortened V by 4 bases and J by 5 bases, and 24 bases separated the two germline ends. The DNA for the CDR3 is TGCGCCAGCAGCCCGGAAAAGACAGGGCGACGCGGGGACGAGCAGTACTTC. It yields the protein CASSPEKTGRRGDEQYF.

A single count supports this clone. The chain is built from TRBV19 and TRBJ1-2; D is unresolved. Germline V gene lookup returns CDR1 LNHDA and CDR2 SQIVND (reference sequence). V shed 11 bases and J shed 8 bases, with 15 bases lying between them. The CDR3 runs 11 residues. The CDR3 DNA follows: TGTGCCGCCGATGGATCAGGCGGCTACACCTTC. Its translation: CAADGSGGYTF.

The chain couples TRBV4-1 to TRBJ2-7, with TRBD1 identical over 8 bases. The CDR3 consists of 13 residues. In germline, CDR1 is MGHRA, CDR2 YSYEKL. The V gene end was trimmed by 3 bases and the J gene end by 9 bases; junction bases not matched to a gene: 7. The CDR3 sequence is CASSQELGQGQYF. The CDR3 DNA follows: TGCGCCAGCAGCCAGGAACTAGGACAGGGGCAGTACTTC.

This rearrangement joins TRBV6-5 to TRBJ2-7; TRBD2 aligns across 12 bases. The V segment lost 0 bases and the J segment 5 bases; nucleotides outside the gene matches: 2. CDR3 length: 15 amino acids. The germline V gene encodes CDR1 MNHEY and CDR2 SVGAGI. The CDR3 sequence is CASSYSWTSGNEQYF. CDR3 nucleotides: TGTGCCAGCAGTTACTCTTGGACTAGCGGGAACGAGCAGTACTTC.

The V and J genes are TRBV5-1 and TRBJ1-1; the D gene is possibly TRBD1 (5 bases). This CDR3 is 15 amino acids long. The germline CDR1 and CDR2 sequences are SGHRS and YFSETQ. The ends were cut back, 4 bases at V and 1 base at J, with 14 bases in the middle. CDR3 sequence: CASSPQGRANTEAFF. The CDR3 DNA reads as TGCGCCAGCAGCCCGCAGGGTAGGGCGAACACTGAAGCTTTCTTT.

The chain employs TRBV7-9 and TRBJ1-2; 8 positions agree with TRBD1. There are 16 residues in the CDR3. Trimming removed 4 bases from V and 3 bases from J; junction bases left unmatched: 10. The germline V gene has CDR1 SEHNR and CDR2 FQNEAQ (reference sequence). The CDR3 loop reads CASSSYRGEGDYGYTF. The CDR3, as DNA: TGTGCCAGCAGCTCTTACAGGGGGGAGGGCGACTATGGCTACACCTTC. The whole variable domain, remainder taken from reference TRBV7-9 and TRBJ1-2, is DTGVSQNPRHKITKRGQNVTFRCDPISEHNRLYWYRQTLGQGPEFLTYFQNEAQLEKSRLLSDRFSAERPKGSFSTLEIQRTEQGDSAMYLCASSSYRGEGDYGYTFGSGTRLTVV.

Only one count was recorded for this clone. This sequence joins TRBV27 and TRBJ2-7; possible D gene TRBD1, 5 bases. Trimming stripped 5 bases from V and 2 bases from J, with 10 bases between. This CDR3 is built from 13 residues. The germline V gene encodes CDR1 MNHEY and CDR2 SMNVEV (reference sequence). The CDR3 loop is CASSKGAAYEQYF. For the CDR3, the DNA is TGTGCCAGCAGTAAAGGGGCGGCCTACGAGCAGTACTTC.

The chain is built from TRBV5-6 and TRBJ1-1, with TRBD1 as a possible D gene (5 bases). The length of the CDR3 is 11 residues. The V and J ends lost 4 bases and 7 bases respectively, with 8 bases between them. The germline V gene encodes CDR1 SGHDT and CDR2 YYEEEE. The CDR3 region is CASSTTDEAFF. CDR3 coding DNA: TGTGCCAGCAGCACGACAGATGAAGCTTTCTTT.

In the case of this clone: Other DNA sequences within the sample encode an identical CDR3. This rearrangement joins TRBV9 to TRBJ1-3; D call uncertain. The CDR3 runs 12 residues. Germline CDR1 is SGDLS and CDR2 is YYNGEE. The V gene lost 4 bases and the J gene lost 4 bases, with 6 bases spanning the gap. This CDR3 reads CASSPRGNTIYF. CDR3 coding DNA: TGTGCCAGCAGCCCGAGGGGAAACACCATATATTTT.

This clone was seen a single time. The chain employs TRBV2 and TRBJ2-3; 11 bases align to TRBD1. This CDR3 spans 21 amino acids. Germline-derived CDR1 and CDR2 are SNHLY and FYNNEI. Losses at the gene ends were 2 bases for V and 4 bases for J; bases not matched to a gene: 20. The CDR3 DNA follows: TGTGCCAGCAGTGAACCCATTGATGGGGACAGGGGGTTCGAGAGTGCAGATACGCAGTATTTT. Its translation is CASSEPIDGDRGFESADTQYF.

The chain employs TRBV6-5 and TRBJ1-5; possible D gene TRBD1, 5 bases. Germline assignment: CDR1 MNHEY and CDR2 SVGAGI. The CDR3 sequence is 12 residues long. V was shortened by 7 bases and J by 5 bases, with 9 bases between the two germline ends. CDR3: CASNQGYQPQHF. Here the CDR3 DNA reads TGTGCCAGCAACCAGGGTTATCAGCCCCAGCATTTT.

This rearrangement joins TRBV7-9 to TRBJ1-3; TRBD1 matches at 9 bases. The CDR3 covers 15 residues. Germline V lookup: CDR1 SEHNR, CDR2 FQNEAQ (reference sequence). The junction had 6 bases not matched to a gene; V was cut back by 5 bases and J by 4 bases. The CDR3 loop is CASSPGTGTGNTIYF. The CDR3 DNA reads TGTGCCAGCAGCCCTGGGACAGGGACGGGAAACACCATATATTTT.

Only a few counts were recorded for this clone. The rearrangement links TRBV5-1 to TRBJ2-3, with TRBD1 as a possible D gene (5 bases). The V gene lost 0 bases and the J gene lost 2 bases, with 7 bases spanning the gap. This CDR3 spans 14 amino acids. Germline loops: CDR1 SGHRS, CDR2 YFSETQ. In DNA form, the CDR3 reads TGCGCCAGCAGCTTGGGGGGCCTCACAGATACGCAGTATTTT. Translated: CASSLGGLTDTQYF.

This chain joins TRBV14 and TRBJ1-2, with D uncertain. The V and J ends lost 1 base and 7 bases respectively, with 10 bases between them. This CDR3 comprises 13 residues. The germline CDR1 and CDR2 sequences are SGHDN and FVKESK. The CDR3 region is CASSQVMGAGYTF. CDR3 nucleotide sequence: TGTGCCAGCAGCCAAGTCATGGGAGCTGGCTACACCTTC.

In its sample, this clone was seen a few times. This chain connects TRBV6-5 to TRBJ1-2, with D possibly being TRBD1 (6 bases). V was cut by 6 bases and J by 5 bases, with 13 bases left in between. Germline V gene data show CDR1 as MNHEY and CDR2 as SVGAGI. The CDR3 runs to 13 residues. For the CDR3, the DNA is TGTGCCAGCAGACTTCAGGGGTTGTATGGCTACACCTTC. It translates to CASRLQGLYGYTF.

V gene TRBV14 combines with J gene TRBJ2-2; TRBD2 agrees at 14 bases. This CDR3 has 16 residues. Trimming at V came to 3 bases and at J to 5 bases, leaving 2 bases not matched to a gene. The germline CDR1 and CDR2 sequences are SGHDN and FVKESK. Here the CDR3 reads CASSHRLAGGTGELFF. The CDR3 nucleotides read TGTGCCAGCAGCCACCGACTAGCGGGGGGGACCGGGGAGCTGTTTTTT.

The chain joins TRBV7-2 to TRBJ1-2; TRBD1 agrees at 9 bases. The CDR3 totals 17 residues. Unmatched junction bases numbered 16, after V lost 4 bases and J lost 7 bases. CDR1 is SGHTA, CDR2 FQGNSA, per germline. DNA for the CDR3: TGTGCCAGCAGCTCCTCTCCATGGACAGGGGTGGCGTCTGGCTACACCTTC. Translating it yields CASSSSPWTGVASGYTF.